The TCR beta chain described here comes from a study of T cells in Graves' hyperthyroidism and ophthalmopathy. Study context: Staff took peripheral blood when the initial diagnosis was made, before any treatment began.

The CDR3 totals 16 residues. V lost 4 bases to trimming and J lost 4 bases; unmatched junction nucleotides: 11. Findings and limits, study-wide: Blood samples included most of the expanded thyroid clonotypes exceeding 0.001. Stable hyperthyroidism was separated from ophthalmopathy by a model based on 13 V-J features.

This clonotype was seen at least ten times. Its antigen is not identified. The source material, RNA transcripts, was used to amplify TCR beta CDR3 regions. The HTBI primer set was used in a first-round RT-PCR of the TCR CDR3. Using its own MiXCR run on the multiplex PCR reads, TCRdb lists one record per CDR3 protein. Of approximately 640,000 distinct CDR3 sequences in the sample, 17% were seen once. Each patient was aged 18 to 65 and had newly diagnosed hyperthyroidism of under 2 months' duration. Sequences were obtained from blood. This TCR was recovered from a man aged 45-65 years with Graves' hyperthyroidism. The chain couples TRBV12-3 or TRBV12-4 to TRBJ2-5; 8 bases are shared with TRBD1. CDR3 loop: CASSSVDRANGETQYF. The CDR3 bases are TGTGCCAGCAGTTCCGTGGACAGGGCGAATGGAGAGACCCAGTACTTC.